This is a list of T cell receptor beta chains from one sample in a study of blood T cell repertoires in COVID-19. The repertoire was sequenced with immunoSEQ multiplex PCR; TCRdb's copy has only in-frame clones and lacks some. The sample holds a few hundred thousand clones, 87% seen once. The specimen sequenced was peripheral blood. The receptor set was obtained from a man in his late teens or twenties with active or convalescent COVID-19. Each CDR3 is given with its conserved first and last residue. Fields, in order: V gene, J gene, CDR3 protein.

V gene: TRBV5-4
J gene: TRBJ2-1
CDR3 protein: CASSLARLRSSYNEQFF

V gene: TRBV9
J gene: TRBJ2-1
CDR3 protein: CASSVGGGTGANEQFF

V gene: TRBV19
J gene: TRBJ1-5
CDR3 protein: CASTQKDNQPQHF

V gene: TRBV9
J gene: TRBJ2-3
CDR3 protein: CASRSGTSTDTQYF

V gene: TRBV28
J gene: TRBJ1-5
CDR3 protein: CASSLAGGAFQPQHF

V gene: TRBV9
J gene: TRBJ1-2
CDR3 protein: CASSVKAQGGNYGYTF

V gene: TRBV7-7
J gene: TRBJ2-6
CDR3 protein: CASSPGTSGANVLTF

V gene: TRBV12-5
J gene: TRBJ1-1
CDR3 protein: CASGLTRGKTTEAFF

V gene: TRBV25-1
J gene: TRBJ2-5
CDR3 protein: CASRYGPKDSETQYF

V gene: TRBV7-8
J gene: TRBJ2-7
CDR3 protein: CASTHGGGPSYEQYF

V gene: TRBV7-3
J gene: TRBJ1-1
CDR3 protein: CASSLTPAEVNTEAFF

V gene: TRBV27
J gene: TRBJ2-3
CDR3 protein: CASSPREARGTQYF

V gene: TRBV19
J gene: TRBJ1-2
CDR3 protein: CATPEGRGYGYTF

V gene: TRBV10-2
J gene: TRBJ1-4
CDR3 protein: CASSESPSKLFF

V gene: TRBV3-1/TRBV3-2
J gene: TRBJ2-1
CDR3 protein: CASSQPGVNNNEQFF

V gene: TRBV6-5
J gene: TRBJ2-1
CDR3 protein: CASSYGQGLWNEQFF

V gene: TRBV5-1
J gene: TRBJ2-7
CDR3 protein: CASSPRTSGGNYEQYF

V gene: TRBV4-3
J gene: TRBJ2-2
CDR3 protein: CASSQPRLAGGPTGELFF

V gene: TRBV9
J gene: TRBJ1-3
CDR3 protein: CASSVAGNSGNTIYF

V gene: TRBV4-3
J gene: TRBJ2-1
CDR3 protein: CASSQGLAGVNEQFF

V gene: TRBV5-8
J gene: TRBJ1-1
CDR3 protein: CASSLGRGKANTEAFF

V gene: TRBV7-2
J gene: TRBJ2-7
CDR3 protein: CASSLDIGRARYEQYF

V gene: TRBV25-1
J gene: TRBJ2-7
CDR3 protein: CASNSGGLEQYF

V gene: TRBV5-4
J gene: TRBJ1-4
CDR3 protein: CASSWKGQGIEKLFF

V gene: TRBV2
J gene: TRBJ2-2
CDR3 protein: CASSEAFRKGSAGELFF

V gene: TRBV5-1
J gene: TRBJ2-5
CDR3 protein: CASCRTSGTQETQYF

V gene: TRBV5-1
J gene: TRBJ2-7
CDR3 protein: CASSETGLSYEQYF

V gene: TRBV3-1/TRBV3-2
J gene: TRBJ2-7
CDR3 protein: CASSQVVGGEQYF

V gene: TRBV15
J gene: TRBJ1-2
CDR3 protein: CATSRGLANYGYTF

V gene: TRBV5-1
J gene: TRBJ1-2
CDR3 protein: CASSFTDSTYGYTF

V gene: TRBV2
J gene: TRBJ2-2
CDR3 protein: CASRRTGGTGELFF

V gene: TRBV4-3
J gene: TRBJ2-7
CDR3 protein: CASSRGTGYEQYF